A selection of T cell receptor beta chains follows, all from one sample in a study of T cell clusters in autoimmune cytopenias. No DNA is given; TCRdb re-called the multiplex PCR reads and lists each CDR3 protein once. The clone table shows fewer than 6,000 distinct CDR3 sequences, with the ten largest holding around 35%. These records were also assigned to another study, of T cell repertoires in aging, cancer and after chemotherapy.

Sequences were obtained from peripheral blood. Every receptor here comes from a human donor in good health. CDR3s include the opening cysteine and the closing phenylalanine or tryptophan. Size values are once, few and many counts, or a class for expanded clones, and some rows have none.

abundance: medium-sized
j_gene: TRBJ1-2
v_gene: TRBV30
CDR3aa: CALEQGPPYGYTF

abundance: medium-sized
j_gene: TRBJ2-1
v_gene: TRBV19
CDR3aa: CASSPTGLGEQFF

abundance: medium-sized
j_gene: TRBJ2-7
v_gene: TRBV29-1
CDR3aa: CSVAAGTGAYEQYF

abundance: medium-sized
j_gene: TRBJ2-5
v_gene: TRBV5-4
CDR3aa: CASSLAEQETQYF

abundance: medium-sized
j_gene: TRBJ2-3
v_gene: TRBV19
CDR3aa: CASSRDRVVDTQYF

abundance: .
j_gene: TRBJ2-6
v_gene: TRBV6-5
CDR3aa: CASRLSGANVLTF

abundance: .
j_gene: TRBJ1-1
v_gene: TRBV6-5
CDR3aa: CASSPTGTANTEAFF

abundance: .
j_gene: TRBJ2-3
v_gene: TRBV20-1
CDR3aa: CSARSTREGDTQYF

abundance: .
j_gene: TRBJ2-3
v_gene: TRBV6-5
CDR3aa: CASRRGPGTAADTQYF

abundance: .
j_gene: TRBJ2-1
v_gene: TRBV5-6
CDR3aa: CASPSPQGYSYNEQFF

abundance: .
j_gene: TRBJ2-1
v_gene: TRBV6-1
CDR3aa: CASTTGGAGNEQFF

abundance: .
j_gene: TRBJ2-5
v_gene: TRBV6-5
CDR3aa: CASSSGTRVGFQETQYF

abundance: .
j_gene: TRBJ2-1
v_gene: TRBV11-1
CDR3aa: CASSLTGFYNEQFF

abundance: medium-sized
j_gene: TRBJ2-7
v_gene: TRBV19
CDR3aa: CASSLLAGDIYEQYF

abundance: .
j_gene: TRBJ1-1
v_gene: TRBV19
CDR3aa: CASTPLTGKSANTEAFF

abundance: .
j_gene: TRBJ2-5
v_gene: TRBV7-9
CDR3aa: CASSSPSQETQYF